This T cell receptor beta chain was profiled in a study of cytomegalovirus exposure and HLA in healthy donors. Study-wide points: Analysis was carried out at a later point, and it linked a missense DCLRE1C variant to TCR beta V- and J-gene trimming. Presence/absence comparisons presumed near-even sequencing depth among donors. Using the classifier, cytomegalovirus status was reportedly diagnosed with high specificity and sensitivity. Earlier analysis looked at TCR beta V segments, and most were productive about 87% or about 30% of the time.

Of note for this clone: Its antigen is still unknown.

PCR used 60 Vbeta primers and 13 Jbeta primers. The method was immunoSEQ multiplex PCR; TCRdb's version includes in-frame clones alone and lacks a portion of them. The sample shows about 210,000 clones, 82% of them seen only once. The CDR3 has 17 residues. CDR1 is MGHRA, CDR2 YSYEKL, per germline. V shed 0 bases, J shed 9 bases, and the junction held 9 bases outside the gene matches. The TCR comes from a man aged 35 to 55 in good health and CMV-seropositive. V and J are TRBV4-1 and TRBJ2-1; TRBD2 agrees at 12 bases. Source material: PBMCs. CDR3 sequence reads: CASSQDRTSGIFGEQFF. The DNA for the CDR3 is TGCGCCAGCAGCCAAGACCGGACTAGCGGGATCTTCGGTGAGCAGTTCTTC.